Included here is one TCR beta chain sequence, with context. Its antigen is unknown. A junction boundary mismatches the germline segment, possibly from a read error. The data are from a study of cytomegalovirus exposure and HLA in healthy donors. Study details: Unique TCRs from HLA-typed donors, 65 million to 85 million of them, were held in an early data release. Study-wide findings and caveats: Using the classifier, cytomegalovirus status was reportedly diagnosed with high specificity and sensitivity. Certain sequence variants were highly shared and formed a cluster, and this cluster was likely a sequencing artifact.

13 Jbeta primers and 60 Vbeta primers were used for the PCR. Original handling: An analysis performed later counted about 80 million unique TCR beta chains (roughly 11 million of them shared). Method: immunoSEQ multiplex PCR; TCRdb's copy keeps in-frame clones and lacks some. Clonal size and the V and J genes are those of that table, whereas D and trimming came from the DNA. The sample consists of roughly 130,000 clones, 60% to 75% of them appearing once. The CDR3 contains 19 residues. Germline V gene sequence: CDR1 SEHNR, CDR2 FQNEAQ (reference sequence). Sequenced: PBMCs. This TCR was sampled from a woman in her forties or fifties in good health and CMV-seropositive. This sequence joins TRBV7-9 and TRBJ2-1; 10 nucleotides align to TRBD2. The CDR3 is CSSSLAETRAGGAYNEQFF. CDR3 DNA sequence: TGTTCCAGCAGCTTAGCGGAGACGAGAGCGGGGGGGGCCTACAATGAGCAGTTCTTC.